This TCR beta chain came from a study of blood T cells in healthy people across ages (dated by TCRdb to the mid-2010s). About the investigation overall: In model experiments, template switching captured about one uniquely barcoded TCR beta cDNA molecule for every two T cells. To avoid experimental bias, donors of different ages were spread randomly across the sequencing lanes. The donors were split into four age groups: young (average around 17 years), middle-aged (39), aged (approximately 60) and long-lived (roughly 86). To track age-related changes in TCR beta repertoire diversity, the study relied on deep sequencing normalized with unique cDNA molecular identifiers. Two additional independent replicas of 1 million unique cDNA reads from the same blood draw were analyzed for two donors (one aged 18 to 30 and one aged 80 or older). Overall study outcomes, separate from this receptor: A strong correlation was found between observed TCR beta diversity and the percentage of naive T cells measured by flow cytometry. Compared with the aged group, more naive CD4+ T cells, fewer expanded clones and increased TCR diversity were shown by the long-lived group, suggesting age selection. Because profiling used bulk unsorted PBMCs, naive and antigen-experienced compartments could not be compared conclusively. As age increased, observed TCR beta diversity per million T cells dropped in a roughly linear way, and a significant reduction was already evident by age 40. Donor CMV infection status was unknown, potentially confounding age-related changes in expanded clonotypes. Total diversity estimates from one million sequenced T cells were considered lower bounds and underestimates.

Trimming removed 2 bases from V and 2 bases from J, leaving 16 bases between the germline ends. Including cysteine and phenylalanine, the CDR3 has 17 amino acids. Only the CDR3 part of the read is kept: 51 bases, read in frame from the first base. The germline V gene yields MNHEY for CDR1 and SVGAGI for CDR2. As regards this clonotype: Its specific antigen is unknown. Base qualities are not provided; no much larger clone lies one nucleotide away.

The 39 donors, aged about 6 to 100 years, were systemically healthy Caucasian individuals from Russia. Ten milliliters of peripheral blood were drawn from each donor into EDTA-treated Vacutainer tubes. Ficoll-Paque density-gradient centrifugation was used to isolate PBMCs, with at least 6.5 million obtained per sample. Total RNA, at least 5 micrograms per sample, was extracted from PBMCs with Trizol reagent. For every donor, flow cytometry on a PBMC aliquot measured the percentage of naive CD45RAhigh/CD27high T cells. Library construction relied on 5' RACE. TCRdb names Illumina HiSeq 2500 as the instrument used. The second PCR ran for about 6 to 12 cycles and used a J-beta primer mix along with a sample-barcoded 5' primer. A unique molecular identifier was introduced onto each TCR beta cDNA molecule by a template-switch 5' adaptor carrying 12 random nucleotides. Each sample yielded at least 2.5 million CDR3-containing paired-end reads. First-strand cDNA was synthesized from all RNA with the Mint cDNA synthesis kit, primed by a TRBC-specific oligonucleotide. After uracil-DNA glycosylase treatment, a first 18-cycle PCR used universal primers M1SS and BC2_uni_R on all cDNA. The published analysis was carried out like this. For normalization, 1 million high-quality reads, each with a distinct molecular identifier, were randomly selected from each sample. Instead of being binned into consensus sequences, reads with shared molecular identifiers were discarded. MiTCR, with a Q25 quality threshold and the strictest error-elimination algorithm, was used for CDR3 identification, clonotype clustering and error correction. A nonparametric unseen species model with Euler transformation was used to estimate lower-bound total TCR beta diversity. TCRdb itself trimmed the public reads at Q25 with fastp, ran MiXCR and retained productive beta chains. CDR3 protein duplicates are merged, each entry listing the most common genes and DNA. The V and J calls, along with clone size, are taken from TCRdb and not from the paper's own processing. The sample table contains around 1,600,000 distinct CDR3 sequences; only one count was recorded for 40% to 45% of them. The ten most abundant clones make up over 3.5% of the sample.

This receptor was identified in a woman between 18 and 29 years old in good health. Sequencing input: blood. The chain uses TRBV6-5 and TRBJ2-1; the D gene is possibly TRBD2, with 6 bases matching. Here is the DNA: TGTGCCAGCAGTTACCGCCCACTAGCTACAGCCTACAATGAGCAGTTCTTC. This gives the protein CASSYRPLATAYNEQFF.